What follows are 20 T cell receptor beta chains derived from one specimen sequenced in a study of CD8+ T cells in alopecia areata. In each case, RNA was isolated and then reverse transcribed into cDNA as the sequencing template. Profiling relied on immunoSEQ multiplex PCR, and the TCRdb table lists in-frame clones only, not all of them. The sample includes 170,000 or so clones, roughly 53% of them seen just once. The sample's treatment: oral pan-JAK inhibitor, 5-10 mg twice daily. Source: CD8+ T cells sorted from blood, taken at week 24, from a patient treated with tofacitinib. These receptors all come from a human donor with alopecia areata.

The V call is TRBV4-1, the J call TRBJ2-7; no definite D call. Per the germline V gene, CDR1 is MGHRA and CDR2 is YSYEKL. Trimming shortened V by 0 bases and J by 0 bases, and 9 bases separated the two germline ends. This CDR3 has 15 amino acids. The CDR3: CASSQDLGHSYEQYF. CDR3 sequence (DNA): TGCGCCAGCAGCCAAGATCTCGGGCACTCCTACGAGCAGTACTTC.

The V and J genes are TRBV19 and TRBJ2-1, with a tentative D call TRBD2 (6 bases). The CDR3 sequence is 15 residues long. Germline CDR1 LNHDA, CDR2 SQIVND (reference sequence). The V and J ends lost 1 base and 3 bases respectively, with 10 bases between them. The CDR3 sequence is CASSIAGTVYNEQFF. CDR3 sequence (DNA): TGTGCCAGTAGTATAGCGGGGACTGTCTACAATGAGCAGTTCTTC.

V gene TRBV7-8 combines with J gene TRBJ2-7; weak D call: TRBD1 (6 bases). CDR1 is SGHVS and CDR2 is FQNEAQ in the germline V gene. The CDR3 is made up of 16 amino acids. V dropped 0 bases and J dropped 0 bases, with 12 bases sitting between them. CDR3 sequence reads: CASSLAGARGSYEQYF. In DNA form, the CDR3 reads TGTGCCAGCAGCTTAGCGGGGGCGAGGGGCTCCTACGAGCAGTACTTC.

This clone has just a few counts. The chain carries TRBV7-9 and TRBJ1-3, with D maybe TRBD1 (6 bases). V was shortened by 4 bases and J by 4 bases, with 14 bases between the two germline ends. From germline, CDR1 is SEHNR and CDR2 FQNEAQ (reference sequence). The CDR3 totals 15 residues. The CDR3 loop reads CASSSQIRGGNTIYF. CDR3 in DNA: TGTGCCAGCAGCTCACAAATCAGGGGCGGAAACACCATATATTTT.

This chain links TRBV27 with TRBJ2-7, with TRBD2 identical over 11 bases. J gave up 3 bases and V 6 bases, and 10 bases lay outside the gene matches. The CDR3 sequence is 16 residues long. Germline V gene lookup returns CDR1 MNHEY and CDR2 SMNVEV (reference sequence). The CDR3 DNA follows: TGTGCCAGCAGCGCGCGAGCGACTAGCGGGGACTACGAGCAGTACTTC. Translating it yields CASSARATSGDYEQYF.

The chain is built from TRBV6-5 and TRBJ2-7, with 9 bases that match TRBD1. V lost 8 bases to trimming and J lost 2 bases; unmatched junction nucleotides: 10. CDR1 is MNHEY, CDR2 SVGAGI, per germline. This CDR3 contains 15 residues. The CDR3 region is CASGWSGTGPYEQYF. CDR3 DNA sequence: TGTGCCAGCGGCTGGTCCGGGACAGGGCCCTACGAGCAGTACTTC.

This chain connects TRBV28 to TRBJ2-7; D is uncertain. The CDR3 totals 13 residues. CDR1 is MDHEN, CDR2 SYDVKM, per germline. Deletions cut 3 bases from V and 0 bases from J, with 6 bases between. Here the CDR3 reads CASSFGSSYEQYF. The CDR3 DNA follows: TGTGCCAGCAGTTTTGGCAGCTCCTACGAGCAGTACTTC.

The chain is built from TRBV30 and TRBJ1-1; 9 bases map to TRBD1. The CDR3 is 12 residues long. Germline CDR1 and CDR2: GTSNPN and SVGIG (reference sequence). V lost 5 bases to trimming and J lost 4 bases; unmatched junction nucleotides: 2. CDR3 protein: CAWGTGSTEAFF. Written as DNA, the CDR3 is TGTGCCTGGGGGACAGGGTCCACTGAAGCTTTCTTT.

The V gene is TRBV5-6, the J gene TRBJ1-5, with D unresolved. This CDR3 contains 14 residues. Germline V gene sequence: CDR1 SGHDT, CDR2 YYEEEE. The V gene lost 2 bases and the J gene lost 2 bases, with 8 bases spanning the gap. This CDR3 is CASSLGNRNQPQHF. CDR3 DNA: TGTGCCAGCAGCTTAGGTAATCGCAATCAGCCCCAGCATTTT.

The V gene is TRBV10-3, the J gene TRBJ2-7, with TRBD1 identical over 10 bases. The trim removed 7 bases at V and 3 bases at J, leaving 9 bases unmatched. Germline V gene lookup returns CDR1 ENHRY and CDR2 SYGVKD. The CDR3 covers 15 residues. The CDR3: CAINPDRGGIYEQYF. The CDR3 DNA reads TGTGCCATCAACCCGGACAGGGGGGGAATCTACGAGCAGTACTTC.

This clone was counted between two and nine times. The chain recombines TRBV5-1 with TRBJ1-4; D remains ambiguous. The CDR3 runs to 14 residues. Trimming shortened V by 0 bases and J by 6 bases, and 9 bases separated the two germline ends. Per the germline V gene, CDR1 is SGHRS and CDR2 is YFSETQ. DNA for the CDR3: TGCGCCAGCAGCTTGGATGGGAGTCATGAAAAACTGTTTTTT. Encoded protein: CASSLDGSHEKLFF.

In this sample, this clone turned up once. This rearrangement joins TRBV10-3 to TRBJ1-6; 7 bases map to TRBD1. J gave up 5 bases and V 9 bases, and 7 bases lay outside the gene matches. Germline CDR1 ENHRY, CDR2 SYGVKD. This CDR3 is built from 14 residues. CDR3 nucleotide sequence: TGTGCCATAAGACAGGGAGGGGATAATTCACCCCTCCACTTT. This encodes CAIRQGGDNSPLHF.

As to this clone: Other DNA sequences in the sample encode the same CDR3. V is TRBV5-1 and J is TRBJ2-1; 9 bases fit TRBD2. With 2 bases clipped from V and 8 bases from J, the junction kept 5 bases outside the gene matches. Germline lookup yields CDR1 SGHRS and CDR2 YFSETQ. The CDR3 sequence is 14 residues long. DNA for the CDR3: TGCGCCAGCAGCTTAAGCGGGGGGTCGGATGAGCAGTTCTTC. Its translation is CASSLSGGSDEQFF.

V and J are TRBV29-1 and TRBJ2-2; 8 positions match TRBD1. The CDR3 covers 15 residues. Trimming cost V 0 bases and J 6 bases; bases outside gene matches: 6. Germline lookup yields CDR1 SQVTM and CDR2 ANQGSEA. DNA for the CDR3: TGCAGCGTTGAAGATCCCAGGGGGCTGGCCGGGGAGCTGTTTTTT. It translates to CSVEDPRGLAGELFF.

This clone has a single count. The rearrangement uses TRBV30 and TRBJ1-1; D might be TRBD1 (6 bases). Germline V lookup: CDR1 GTSNPN, CDR2 SVGIG (reference sequence). V lost 4 bases, J lost 5 bases, and 17 bases lay in between. This CDR3 has 14 amino acids. The CDR3 sequence: CAWKIRGSVTEAFF. CDR3 nucleotides: TGTGCCTGGAAAATCAGGGGTTCGGTTACTGAAGCTTTCTTT.

The chain combines TRBV6-6 with TRBJ1-2; 11 positions agree with TRBD1. Germline trimming cut 6 bases from V and 13 bases from J; bases unmatched to any gene: 7. Per germline, CDR1 MNHNY and CDR2 SVGAGI (reference sequence). CDR3 length: 12 residues. CDR3 sequence reads: CASRPGQGALTF. The CDR3 DNA reads as TGTGCCAGCAGACCCGGACAGGGGGCCCTCACCTTC.

This clone was seen once. The chain has TRBV27 and TRBJ1-2; 8 bases align to TRBD1. Germline V CDR1 and CDR2: MNHEY, SMNVEV (reference sequence). V lost 5 bases to trimming and J lost 8 bases; unmatched junction nucleotides: 7. CDR3 length equals 13 residues. The DNA for the CDR3 is TGTGCCAGCAGTACCGACAGGGGTTGGGGCTACACCTTC. Translating it yields CASSTDRGWGYTF.

This rearrangement joins TRBV6-5 to TRBJ2-7; D may match TRBD1 or TRBD2 (5 bases each). Trimming took 0 bases from V and 3 from J, leaving 12 bases between them. Germline V lookup: CDR1 MNHEY, CDR2 SVGAGI. The CDR3 is 15 residues long. CDR3 bases: TGTGCCAGCAGTTACTCGGGACCGGGAAACTACGAGCAGTACTTC. Translation gives CASSYSGPGNYEQYF.

With regard to this clone: Distinct nucleotide sequences in the sample also encode this CDR3. The chain carries TRBV27 and TRBJ2-2; D call uncertain. Trimming removed 9 bases from V and 6 bases from J, with 8 bases in between. From germline, CDR1 is MNHEY and CDR2 SMNVEV (reference sequence). This CDR3 has 11 amino acids. As DNA, the CDR3 is TGTGCCAGTCGGTCTGCCGGGGAGCTGTTTTTT. It codes for CASRSAGELFF.

CDR3 region: CASSPTSGTGGGYGYTF. As DNA, the CDR3 is TGTGCCAGCAGCCCAACCTCCGGGACAGGGGGCGGCTATGGCTACACCTTC. J is TRBJ1-2 and V is TRBV13, with 12 bases identical to TRBD1. The CDR3 contains 17 residues. Germline V CDR1 and CDR2: PRHDT, FYEKMQ (reference sequence). With V trimmed by 5 bases and J by 4 bases, 11 bases remained unmatched. The full variable domain, rest sourced from reference TRBV13 and TRBJ1-2, is AAGVIQSPRHLIKEKRETATLKCYPIPRHDTVYWYQQGPGQDPQFLISFYEKMQSDKGSIPDRFSAQQFSDYHSELNMSSLELGDSALYFCASSPTSGTGGGYGYTFGSGTRLTVV.